The T cell receptor beta chain under discussion was sequenced for a study of vaccination and CD4 T cells after COVID-19. Looking at the study overall: Post-vaccination samples were procured at a median of roughly 70 days following dose two (range 14 to 241).

Specified treatment: approximately nine-day PBMC culture with coronavirus spike peptide pools or control peptides (ViraFEST assay). Cultured CD4+ T-cell DNA underwent Oncomine TCR Beta short-read sequencing. Cultured CD4+ T cells yielded the extracted genomic DNA. MiXCR was run by TCRdb on the PCR reads, yielding one entry per CDR3 protein. The sample lists 14,000 or so distinct CDR3 sequences; roughly 21% were seen once. Concerning this clonotype: Its cognate antigen is unknown.

This CDR3 spans 18 amino acids. Germline assignment: CDR1 MNHEY and CDR2 SVGEGT. The ends were cut back, 7 bases at V and 5 bases at J, with 26 bases in the middle. The sample comprised cultured CD4+ T cells from blood. V gene TRBV6-2 or TRBV6-3 combines with J gene TRBJ2-2, with D maybe TRBD2 (7 bases). This TCR was sampled from a human donor with COVID-19. The CDR3 DNA is TGTGCCAGCACCACGATCGGCAGGGGAGGGGGGAGAACCGGGGAGCTGTTTTTT. It translates to CASTTIGRGGGRTGELFF.